This paragraph reports one T cell receptor beta chain. What it binds is unknown. V lost 1 base and J lost 11; bases outside the gene matches: 10. Per germline, CDR1 SGHVS and CDR2 FQNEAQ. CDR3 length: 15 amino acids. This entry is derived from a study of cytomegalovirus exposure and HLA in healthy donors. Study-level points and caveats: A likely sequencing artifact accounted for one observed cluster of highly shared sequence variants.

Primers for the PCR totalled 60 Vbeta and 13 Jbeta. The data were produced by immunoSEQ multiplex PCR, yet TCRdb's version contains in-frame clones alone and is incomplete. The data hold 30,000 to 35,000 clones, with 65% to 90% observed a single time. This chain connects TRBV7-8 to TRBJ1-4; 7 bases align to TRBD1. The sequence was obtained from a young woman in good health and CMV-seronegative. Sample: PBMCs. The CDR3 protein is CASSLVLAGQRKLFF. CDR3 DNA: TGTGCCAGCAGCTTAGTGCTAGCGGGACAGCGGAAACTGTTTTTT.